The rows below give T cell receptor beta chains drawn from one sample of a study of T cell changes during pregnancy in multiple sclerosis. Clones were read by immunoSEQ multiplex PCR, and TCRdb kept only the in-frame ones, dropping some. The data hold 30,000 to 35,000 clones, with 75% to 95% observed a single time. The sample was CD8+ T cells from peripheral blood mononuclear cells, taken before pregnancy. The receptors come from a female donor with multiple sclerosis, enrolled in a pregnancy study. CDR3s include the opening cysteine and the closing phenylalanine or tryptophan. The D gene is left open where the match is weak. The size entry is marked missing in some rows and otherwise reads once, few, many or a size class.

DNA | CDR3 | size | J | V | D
TGTGCCAGCAGTTTACTAGACTCCTACAATGAGCAGTTCTTC | CASSLLDSYNEQFF | - | TRBJ2-1 | TRBV27 | -
TGCGCCAGCAGCTCGGGACAGGGTTCAGATACGCAGTATTTT | CASSSGQGSDTQYF | - | TRBJ2-3 | TRBV5-1 | TRBD1
TGTGCCAGCAGCCCAGCGGGGGAGCAGTACTTC | CASSPAGEQYF | - | TRBJ2-7 | TRBV7-9 | TRBD2
TGTGCCAGCAGGACACTAGCGGGGGGCACAGATACGCAGTATTTT | CASRTLAGGTDTQYF | - | TRBJ2-3 | TRBV6-1 | TRBD2
TGTGCCAGCGGCCAGGGAAACGACTATGGCTACACCTTC | CASGQGNDYGYTF | - | TRBJ1-2 | TRBV6-5 | -
TGTGCCAGCAGCCCAGGGTCCGGCGGGGAGCTGTTTTTT | CASSPGSGGELFF | - | TRBJ2-2 | TRBV9 | -
TGTGCCAGCAGTGACTCCGAGGGGGCCGGGGGCACCGGGGAGCTGTTTTTT | CASSDSEGAGGTGELFF | - | TRBJ2-2 | TRBV6-4 | -
TGTGCCAGCGCACAAGACTCCTACCCTGAAGCTTTCTTT | CASAQDSYPEAFF | - | TRBJ1-1 | TRBV9 | -
TGTGCCAGCAGTTACTCGTCAGGGGCCGGCACCGGGGAGCTGTTTTTT | CASSYSSGAGTGELFF | - | TRBJ2-2 | TRBV6-5 | -
TGCAGCACCTGGGACAGCTCGAACCCCCTATGGGGCTACACCTTC | CSTWDSSNPLWGYTF | - | TRBJ1-2 | TRBV29-1 | TRBD1
TGTGCCAGCACTAAGTCTCCCACCGGGACTAGCGGGACCTACGAGCAGTACTTC | CASTKSPTGTSGTYEQYF | - | TRBJ2-7 | TRBV2 | TRBD2
TGCGCCAGCAGCCAACTCTGGCCTTCCGGACAGGGGGTGGTAGGTCAGCCCCAGCATTTT | CASSQLWPSGQGVVGQPQHF | - | TRBJ1-5 | TRBV4-1 | TRBD1
TGTGCCAGCAGCCAATACGACAGTTCCTACGAGCAGTACTTC | CASSQYDSSYEQYF | - | TRBJ2-7 | TRBV14 | -
TGCGCCAGCAGCTTGAGTACGGGAGGGCCAGGGGACAATGAGCAGTTCTTC | CASSLSTGGPGDNEQFF | - | TRBJ2-1 | TRBV5-1 | TRBD2
TGTGCCAGCAGCTTTAGTACTCAGCCCCAGCATTTT | CASSFSTQPQHF | - | TRBJ1-5 | TRBV7-9 | -
TGTGCCAGCAGACAGGCCTCTGGAAACACCATATATTTT | CASRQASGNTIYF | - | TRBJ1-3 | TRBV7-9 | -
TGTGCCAGCACAGGGGACGACTATAATTCACCCCTCCACTTT | CASTGDDYNSPLHF | - | TRBJ1-6 | TRBV2 | -
TGTGCCAGCAGCTTCGGACTAGCGGGAGTGTACGAGCAGTACTTC | CASSFGLAGVYEQYF | once | TRBJ2-7 | TRBV27 | TRBD2
TGTGCCAGCAGCTTAGGATCGCGGGCCTCCTACGAGCAGTACTTC | CASSLGSRASYEQYF | - | TRBJ2-7 | TRBV7-2 | -
TGTGCCAGCAGCTCAAGCCCCGCGAACACCGGGGAGCTGTTTTTT | CASSSSPANTGELFF | once | TRBJ2-2 | TRBV7-3 | -